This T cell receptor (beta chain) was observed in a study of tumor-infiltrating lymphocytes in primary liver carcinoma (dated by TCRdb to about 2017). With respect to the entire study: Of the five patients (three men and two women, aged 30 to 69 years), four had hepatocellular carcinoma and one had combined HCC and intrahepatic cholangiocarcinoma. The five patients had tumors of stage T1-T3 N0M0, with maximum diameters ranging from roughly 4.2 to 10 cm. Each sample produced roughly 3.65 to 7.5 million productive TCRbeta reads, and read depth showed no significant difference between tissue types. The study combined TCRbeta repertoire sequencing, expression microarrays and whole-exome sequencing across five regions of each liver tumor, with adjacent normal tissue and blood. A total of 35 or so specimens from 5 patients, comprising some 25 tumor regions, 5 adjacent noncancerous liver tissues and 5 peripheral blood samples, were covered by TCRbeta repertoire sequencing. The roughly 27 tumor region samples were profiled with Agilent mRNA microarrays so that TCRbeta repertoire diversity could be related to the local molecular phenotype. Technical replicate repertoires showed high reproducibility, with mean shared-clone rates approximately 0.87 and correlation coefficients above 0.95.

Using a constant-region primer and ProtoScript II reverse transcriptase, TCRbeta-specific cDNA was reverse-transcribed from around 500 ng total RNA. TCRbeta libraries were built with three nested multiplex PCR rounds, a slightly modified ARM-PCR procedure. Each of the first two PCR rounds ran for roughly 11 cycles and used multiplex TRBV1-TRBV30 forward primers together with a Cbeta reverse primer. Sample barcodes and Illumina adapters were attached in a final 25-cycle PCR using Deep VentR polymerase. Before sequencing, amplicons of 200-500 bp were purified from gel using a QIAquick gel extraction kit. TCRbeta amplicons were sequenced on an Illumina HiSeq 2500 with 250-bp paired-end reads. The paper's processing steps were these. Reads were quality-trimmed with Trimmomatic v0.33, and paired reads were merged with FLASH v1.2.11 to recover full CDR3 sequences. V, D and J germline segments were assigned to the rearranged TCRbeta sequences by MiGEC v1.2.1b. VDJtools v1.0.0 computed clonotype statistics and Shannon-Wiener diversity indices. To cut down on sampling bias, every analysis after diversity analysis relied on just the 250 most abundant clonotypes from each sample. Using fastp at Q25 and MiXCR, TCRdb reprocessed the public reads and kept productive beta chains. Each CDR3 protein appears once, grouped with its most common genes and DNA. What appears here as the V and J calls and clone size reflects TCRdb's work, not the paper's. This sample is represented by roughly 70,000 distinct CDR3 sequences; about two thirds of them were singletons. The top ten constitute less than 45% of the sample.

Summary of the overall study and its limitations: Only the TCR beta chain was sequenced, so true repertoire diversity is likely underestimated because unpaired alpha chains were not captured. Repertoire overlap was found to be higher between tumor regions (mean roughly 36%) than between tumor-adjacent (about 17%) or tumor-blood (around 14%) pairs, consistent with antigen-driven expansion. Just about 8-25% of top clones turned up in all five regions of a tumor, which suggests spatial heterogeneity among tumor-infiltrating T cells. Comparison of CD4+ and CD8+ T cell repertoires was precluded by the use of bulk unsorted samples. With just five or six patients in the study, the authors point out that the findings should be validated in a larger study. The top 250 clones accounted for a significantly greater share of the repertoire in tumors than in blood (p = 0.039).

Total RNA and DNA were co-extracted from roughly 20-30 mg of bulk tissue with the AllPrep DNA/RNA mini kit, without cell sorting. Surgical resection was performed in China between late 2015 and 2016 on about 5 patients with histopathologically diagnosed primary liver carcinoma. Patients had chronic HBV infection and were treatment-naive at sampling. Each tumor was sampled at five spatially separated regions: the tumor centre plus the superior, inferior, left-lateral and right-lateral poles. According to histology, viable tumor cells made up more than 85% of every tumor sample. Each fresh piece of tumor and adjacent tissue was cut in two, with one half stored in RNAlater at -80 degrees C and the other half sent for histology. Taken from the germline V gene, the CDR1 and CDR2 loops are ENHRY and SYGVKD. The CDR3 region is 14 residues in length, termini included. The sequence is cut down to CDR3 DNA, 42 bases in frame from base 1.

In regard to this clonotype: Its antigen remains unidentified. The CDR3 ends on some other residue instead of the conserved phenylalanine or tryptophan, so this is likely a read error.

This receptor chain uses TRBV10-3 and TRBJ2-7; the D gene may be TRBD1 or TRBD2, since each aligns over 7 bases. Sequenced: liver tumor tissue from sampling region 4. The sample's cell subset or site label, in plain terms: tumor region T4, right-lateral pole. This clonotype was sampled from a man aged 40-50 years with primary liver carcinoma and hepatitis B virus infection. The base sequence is TGTGTCATCAGTGCGGGGGACAGTCGGCCCGAGCAGTACATC. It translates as CVISAGDSRPEQYI.